This T cell receptor beta chain was documented in a study of cytomegalovirus exposure and HLA in healthy donors. About the research overall: Early on, a data release was issued that held roughly 80 million unique TCRs from HLA-typed donors.

A note on this clone: Its specificity is not known.

PCR used 60 Vbeta primers and 13 Jbeta primers. Assay used: immunoSEQ multiplex PCR; TCRdb lists only in-frame clones, some missing. The repertoire has around 150,000 clones, roughly 85% of them found once; the top ten carry about 2.2%. The CDR3 consists of 14 residues. V shed 6 bases and J 10 bases; nucleotides not matched to a gene: 10. The germline V gene has CDR1 MDHEN and CDR2 SYDVKM. Study-wide results and caveats: Within an earlier analysis, most TCR beta V segments proved productive either about 90% or about 30% of the time. When analyzed later, a missense DCLRE1C variant was found to be linked to TCR beta V- and J-gene trimming. As confirmed in vitro, three CMV-associated chains were specific for CMV antigens.

The sequence was obtained from a man between 40 and 49 years old in good health and CMV-seronegative. The genes are TRBV28 and TRBJ2-3; TRBD2 aligns across 10 bases. Material for sequencing was PBMCs. The CDR3 bases are TGTGCCAGCAGACCCCTAGCGGGAGTCGCCGCGCAGTATTTT. Protein: CASRPLAGVAAQYF.